A selection of T cell receptor beta chains follows, all from one sample in a study of blood T cell repertoires in COVID-19. Measured with immunoSEQ multiplex PCR; TCRdb has only the in-frame clones, and not every one. Of about 170,000 clones detected, approximately 80% appear once; the ten largest clones hold less than 3.5%. Sequenced sample: peripheral blood. Receptor source: a woman in her sixties or seventies with acute or convalescent COVID-19. CDR3s include the opening cysteine and the closing phenylalanine or tryptophan. D genes are given only for firm matches. Rows may omit the clone size; those that give it use once, few, many or a size class.

v_gene: TRBV9
d_gene: TRBD2
abundance: NA
j_gene: TRBJ2-5
CDR3nt: TGTGCCAGCAGCCCACAGGGGACTAGCGGGGCTAGAGGAGAGACCCAGTACTTC
CDR3aa: CASSPQGTSGARGETQYF

v_gene: TRBV5-6
d_gene: NA
abundance: NA
j_gene: TRBJ2-7
CDR3nt: TGTGCCAGCAGCGTCTCGCCCCAGGAGCAGTACTTC
CDR3aa: CASSVSPQEQYF

v_gene: TRBV29-1
d_gene: TRBD1
abundance: NA
j_gene: TRBJ1-1
CDR3nt: TGCAGCGCTTTGGACAGGCGGGCCAACACTGAAGCTTTCTTT
CDR3aa: CSALDRRANTEAFF

v_gene: TRBV3-1/TRBV3-2
d_gene: NA
abundance: NA
j_gene: TRBJ1-2
CDR3nt: TGTGCCAGCAGCCAAGACAGGGCGCGGGGCTACACCTTC
CDR3aa: CASSQDRARGYTF

v_gene: TRBV21-1
d_gene: NA
abundance: NA
j_gene: TRBJ2-5
CDR3nt: TGTGCCAGCAGCAAAGTAGCCCCTTCAGTCCAGGGAAAGTCTATTCCTCTCCAAGAGACCCAGTACTTC
CDR3aa: CASSKVAPSVQGKSIPLQETQYF

v_gene: TRBV13
d_gene: NA
abundance: NA
j_gene: TRBJ1-1
CDR3nt: TGTGCCAGCAGCTCTAATTTGAACACTGAAGCTTTCTTT
CDR3aa: CASSSNLNTEAFF

v_gene: TRBV11-1
d_gene: NA
abundance: NA
j_gene: TRBJ1-1
CDR3nt: TGTGCCAGCAGCTCATCCTCCATACTTGAAGCTTTCTTT
CDR3aa: CASSSSSILEAFF

v_gene: TRBV6-2/TRBV6-3
d_gene: NA
abundance: NA
j_gene: TRBJ2-7
CDR3nt: TGTGCCAGCAGTCTCGGGTCCCTCTACGAGCAGTACTTC
CDR3aa: CASSLGSLYEQYF

v_gene: TRBV6-2/TRBV6-3
d_gene: NA
abundance: NA
j_gene: TRBJ1-2
CDR3nt: TGTGCCAGCAGTTACGCTGGCAGGGCCCCTCTTTATTATGGCTACACCTTC
CDR3aa: CASSYAGRAPLYYGYTF

v_gene: TRBV5-1
d_gene: NA
abundance: NA
j_gene: TRBJ1-2
CDR3nt: TGCGCCACCCCAGTGGACCTTACAGGGCAGCTCTTCTTC
CDR3aa: CATPVDLTGQLFF

v_gene: TRBV7-9
d_gene: TRBD1
abundance: NA
j_gene: TRBJ1-1
CDR3nt: TGTGCCAGCAGCTTCCCACAGGGGCCGAACACTGAAGCTTTCTTT
CDR3aa: CASSFPQGPNTEAFF

v_gene: TRBV29-1
d_gene: TRBD1
abundance: once
j_gene: TRBJ2-7
CDR3nt: TGCAGCGCCTTTACAGGGGACTCCTACGAGCAGTACTTC
CDR3aa: CSAFTGDSYEQYF

v_gene: TRBV6-5
d_gene: TRBD1
abundance: NA
j_gene: TRBJ1-2
CDR3nt: TGTGCCAGCAGTCAGGACAGGAATGGCTACACCTTC
CDR3aa: CASSQDRNGYTF

v_gene: TRBV3-1/TRBV3-2
d_gene: NA
abundance: NA
j_gene: TRBJ2-1
CDR3nt: TGTGCCAGCAGCCAGCGGACTTACAATGAGCAGTTCTTC
CDR3aa: CASSQRTYNEQFF

v_gene: TRBV19
d_gene: TRBD1
abundance: once
j_gene: TRBJ1-1
CDR3nt: TGTGCCAGTAGTATTTGGTCAGGGGGAAACACTGAAGCTTTCTTT
CDR3aa: CASSIWSGGNTEAFF